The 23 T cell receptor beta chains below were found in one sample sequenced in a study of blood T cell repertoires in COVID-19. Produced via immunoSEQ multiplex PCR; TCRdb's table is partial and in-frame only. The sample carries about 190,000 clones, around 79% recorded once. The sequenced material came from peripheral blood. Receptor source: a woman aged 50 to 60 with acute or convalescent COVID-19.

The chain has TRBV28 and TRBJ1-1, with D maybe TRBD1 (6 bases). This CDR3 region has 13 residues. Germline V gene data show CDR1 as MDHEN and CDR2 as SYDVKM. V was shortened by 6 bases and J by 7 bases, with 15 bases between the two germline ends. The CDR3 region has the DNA TGTGCCAGCAGGGCCCCCCAGGGGAATGAAGCTTTCTTT. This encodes CASRAPQGNEAFF. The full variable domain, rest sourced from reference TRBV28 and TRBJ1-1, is DVKVTQSSRYLVKRTGEKVFLECVQDMDHENMFWYRQDPGLGLRLIYFSYDVKMKEKGDIPEGYSVSREKKERFSLILESASTNQTSMYLCASRAPQGNEAFFGQGTRLTVV.

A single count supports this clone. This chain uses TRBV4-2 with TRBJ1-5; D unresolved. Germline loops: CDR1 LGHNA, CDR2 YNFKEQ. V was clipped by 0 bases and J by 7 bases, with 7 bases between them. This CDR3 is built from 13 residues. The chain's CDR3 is CASSQEVYQPQHF. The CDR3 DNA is TGTGCCAGCAGCCAAGAGGTCTACCAGCCCCAGCATTTT.

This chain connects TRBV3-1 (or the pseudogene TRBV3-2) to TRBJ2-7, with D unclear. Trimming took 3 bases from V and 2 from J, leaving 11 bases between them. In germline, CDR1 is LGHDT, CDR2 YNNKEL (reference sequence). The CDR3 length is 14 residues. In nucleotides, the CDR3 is TGTGCCAGCAGCCACAGTACAGAGACCTACGAGCAGTACTTC. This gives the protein CASSHSTETYEQYF.

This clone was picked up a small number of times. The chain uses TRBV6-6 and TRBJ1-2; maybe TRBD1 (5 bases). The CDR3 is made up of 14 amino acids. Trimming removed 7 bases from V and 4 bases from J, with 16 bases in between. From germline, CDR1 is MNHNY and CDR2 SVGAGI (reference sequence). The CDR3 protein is CASNIPQGLYGYTF. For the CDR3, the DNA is TGTGCCAGCAACATACCCCAGGGTCTCTATGGCTACACCTTC.

In DNA, the CDR3 is TGCGCCAGCAGCTTGCCAGGTTTCTTCGAGCAGTACTTC. This gives the protein CASSLPGFFEQYF. J is TRBJ2-7 and V is TRBV5-1; D not certain. This CDR3 comprises 13 residues. With 1 base removed from V and 6 bases from J, the gap between germline ends came to 11 bases. Germline values: CDR1 SGHRS, CDR2 YFSETQ.

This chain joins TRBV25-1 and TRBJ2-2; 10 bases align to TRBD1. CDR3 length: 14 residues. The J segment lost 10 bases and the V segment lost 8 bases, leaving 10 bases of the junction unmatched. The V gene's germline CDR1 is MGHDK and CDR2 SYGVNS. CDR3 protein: CASSSDRGRSELFF. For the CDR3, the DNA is TGTGCCAGCTCCAGCGACAGGGGGCGGTCGGAGCTGTTTTTT.

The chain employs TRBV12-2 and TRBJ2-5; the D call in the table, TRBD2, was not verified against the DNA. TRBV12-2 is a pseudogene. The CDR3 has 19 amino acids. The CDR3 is CASRFPGVAGGQNEETQYF. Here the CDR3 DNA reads TGTGCAAGTCGCTTCCCTGGGGTAGCGGGGGGGCAGAATGAAGAGACCCAGTACTTC.

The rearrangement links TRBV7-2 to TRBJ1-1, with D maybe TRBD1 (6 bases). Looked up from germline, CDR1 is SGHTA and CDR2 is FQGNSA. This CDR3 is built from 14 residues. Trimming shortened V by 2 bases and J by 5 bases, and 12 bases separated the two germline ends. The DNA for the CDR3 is TGTGCCAGCAGCTTAAGCAGGGGTCAAACTGAAGCTTTCTTT. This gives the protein CASSLSRGQTEAFF.

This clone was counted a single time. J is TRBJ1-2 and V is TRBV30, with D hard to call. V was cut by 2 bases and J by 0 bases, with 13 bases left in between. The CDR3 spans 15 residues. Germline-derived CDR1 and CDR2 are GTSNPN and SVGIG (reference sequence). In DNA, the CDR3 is TGTGCCTGGAGTCGACGCAGGTTCTCTAACTATGGCTACACCTTC. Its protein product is CAWSRRRFSNYGYTF.

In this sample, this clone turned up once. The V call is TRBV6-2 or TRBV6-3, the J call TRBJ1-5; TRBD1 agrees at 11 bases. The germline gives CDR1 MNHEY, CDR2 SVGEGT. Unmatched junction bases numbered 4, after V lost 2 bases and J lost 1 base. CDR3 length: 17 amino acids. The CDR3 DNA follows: TGTGCCAGCAGTTACCGAGGGACAGGGGGGAGCAATCAGCCCCAGCATTTT. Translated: CASSYRGTGGSNQPQHF.

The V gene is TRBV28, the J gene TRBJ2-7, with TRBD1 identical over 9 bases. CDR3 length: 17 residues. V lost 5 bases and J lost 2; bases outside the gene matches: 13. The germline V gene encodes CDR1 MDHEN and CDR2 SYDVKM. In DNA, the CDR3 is TGTGCCAGCAGTCCCGCTGGGACAGGGAAATTTCCCTACGAGCAGTACTTC. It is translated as CASSPAGTGKFPYEQYF.

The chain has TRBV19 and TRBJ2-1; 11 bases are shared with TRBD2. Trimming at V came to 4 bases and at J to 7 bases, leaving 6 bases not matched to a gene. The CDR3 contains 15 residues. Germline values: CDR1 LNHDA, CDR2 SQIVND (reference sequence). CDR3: CASSTSGGPENEQFF. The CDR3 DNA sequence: TGTGCCAGTAGTACTAGCGGGGGGCCGGAGAATGAGCAGTTCTTC.

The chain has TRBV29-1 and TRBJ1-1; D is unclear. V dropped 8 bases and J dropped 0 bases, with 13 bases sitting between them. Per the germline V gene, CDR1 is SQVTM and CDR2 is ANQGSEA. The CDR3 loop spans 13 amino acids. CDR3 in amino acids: CSPPRVMNTEAFF. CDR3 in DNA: TGCAGCCCCCCCCGGGTAATGAACACTGAAGCTTTCTTT. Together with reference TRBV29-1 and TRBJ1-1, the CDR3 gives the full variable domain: SAVISQKPSRDICQRGTSLTIQCQVDSQVTMMFWYRQQPGQSLTLIATANQGSEATYESGFVIDKFPISRPNLTFSTLTVSNMSPEDSSIYLCSPPRVMNTEAFFGQGTRLTVV.

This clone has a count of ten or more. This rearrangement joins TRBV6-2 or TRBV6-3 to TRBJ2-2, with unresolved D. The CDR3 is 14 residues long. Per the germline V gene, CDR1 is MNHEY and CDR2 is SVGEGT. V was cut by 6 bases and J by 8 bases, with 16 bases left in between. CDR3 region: CASSPPGRGGELFF. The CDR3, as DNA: TGTGCCAGCAGCCCCCCGGGTCGTGGGGGGGAGCTGTTTTTT.

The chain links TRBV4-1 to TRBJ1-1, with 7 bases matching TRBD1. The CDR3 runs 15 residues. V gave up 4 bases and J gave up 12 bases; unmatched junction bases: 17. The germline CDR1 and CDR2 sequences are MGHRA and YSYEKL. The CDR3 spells CASSRETGTHVETFF. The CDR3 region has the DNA TGCGCCAGCAGCCGGGAGACAGGGACCCATGTCGAGACTTTCTTT.

The CDR3 loop is CASSWASGTITEQFF. For the CDR3, the DNA is TGTGCCAGCAGTTGGGCTAGCGGGACCATCACTGAGCAGTTCTTC. The chain employs TRBV6-6 and TRBJ2-1, with 9 bases identical to TRBD2. Trimming removed 4 bases from V and 9 bases from J; junction bases left unmatched: 10. The CDR3 runs 15 residues. The germline gives CDR1 MNHNY, CDR2 SVGAGI (reference sequence).

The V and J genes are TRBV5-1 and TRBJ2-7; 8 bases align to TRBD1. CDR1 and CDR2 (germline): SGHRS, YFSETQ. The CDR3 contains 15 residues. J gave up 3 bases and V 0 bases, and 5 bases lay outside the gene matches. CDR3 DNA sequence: TGCGCCAGCAGCTTGGGCGGACAGGGAGGCTACGAGCAGTACTTC. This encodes CASSLGGQGGYEQYF.

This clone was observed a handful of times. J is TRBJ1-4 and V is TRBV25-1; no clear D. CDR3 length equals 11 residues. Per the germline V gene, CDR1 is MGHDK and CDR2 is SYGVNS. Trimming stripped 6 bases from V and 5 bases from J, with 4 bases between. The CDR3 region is CASRRNEKLFF. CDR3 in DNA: TGTGCCAGCAGGAGGAATGAAAAACTGTTTTTT.

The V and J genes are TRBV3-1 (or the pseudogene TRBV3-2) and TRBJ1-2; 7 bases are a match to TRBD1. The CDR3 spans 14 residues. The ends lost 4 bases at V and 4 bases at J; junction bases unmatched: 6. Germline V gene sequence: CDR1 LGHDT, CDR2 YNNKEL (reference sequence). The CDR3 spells CASSPGQTLYGYTF. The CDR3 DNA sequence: TGTGCCAGCAGCCCGGGACAGACCCTCTATGGCTACACCTTC.

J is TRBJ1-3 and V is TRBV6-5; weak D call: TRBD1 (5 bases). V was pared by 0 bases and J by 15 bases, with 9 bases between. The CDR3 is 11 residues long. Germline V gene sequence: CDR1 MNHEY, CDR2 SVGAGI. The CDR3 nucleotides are TGTGCCAGCAGTTACTCCGGCAGGGAATATTTT. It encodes CASSYSGREYF.

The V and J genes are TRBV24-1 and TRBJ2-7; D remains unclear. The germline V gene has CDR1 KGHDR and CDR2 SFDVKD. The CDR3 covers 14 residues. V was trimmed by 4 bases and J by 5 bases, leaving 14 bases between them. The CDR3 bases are TGTGCCACCAGTGACCCGCCTCCTCTAGACGAGCAGTACTTC. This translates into CATSDPPPLDEQYF.

The CDR3 sequence is CASRKDRGNQPQHF. CDR3 DNA sequence: TGTGCCAGCAGGAAAGACAGGGGCAATCAGCCCCAGCATTTT. The chain combines TRBV2 with TRBJ1-5, with 7 bases lining up with TRBD1. From germline, CDR1 is SNHLY and CDR2 FYNNEI. The CDR3 is made up of 14 amino acids. V was pared by 6 bases and J by 2 bases, with 4 bases of the junction left unmatched.

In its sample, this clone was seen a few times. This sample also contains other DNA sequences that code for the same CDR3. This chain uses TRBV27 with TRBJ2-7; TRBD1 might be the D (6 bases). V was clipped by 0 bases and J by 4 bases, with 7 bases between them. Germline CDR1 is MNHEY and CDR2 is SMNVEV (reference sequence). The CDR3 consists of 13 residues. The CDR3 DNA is TGTGCCAGCAGTTTATCGCAGGGGTACGAGCAGTACTTC. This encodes CASSLSQGYEQYF.